The T cell receptor beta chain under discussion was sequenced for a study of blood T cells in healthy people across ages. Sample-barcoded 5' priming and a J-beta primer mix drove a second PCR of about 6 to 12 cycles. A template-switch adaptor containing 12 random nucleotides labeled each cDNA molecule. TCRdb re-called the 5' RACE reads through MiXCR, storing one row per CDR3 protein. The repertoire includes about 680,000 distinct CDR3 sequences, 49% of them detected once, and approximately 32% sits in the top ten. V shed 4 bases and J 2 bases; nucleotides not matched to a gene: 26. CDR1 is LGHNA, CDR2 YSLEER, per germline. The CDR3 consists of 22 residues. The study drew donors from healthy Caucasian individuals in Russia aged about 6 to 95.

Sequenced material: blood. The clonotype was recovered from a woman aged 60-75 years in good health. This sequence joins TRBV4-3 and TRBJ1-2; TRBD1 agrees at 9 bases. DNA for the CDR3: TGCGCCAGCAGCCGACTGGGACAGGGCAACCCAGAACATCCGTCTCTGAACTATGGCTACACCTTC. It encodes CASSRLGQGNPEHPSLNYGYTF.